These 7 T cell receptor beta chains originate from one sample sequenced in a study of T cell changes during pregnancy in multiple sclerosis. The data were produced by immunoSEQ multiplex PCR, yet TCRdb's version contains in-frame clones alone and is incomplete. The data show 88,000 or so clones, 90% to 95% seen once. Sequenced material: peripheral blood, taken before pregnancy. Source of these receptors: a female donor with multiple sclerosis, enrolled in a pregnancy study.

The gene calls are TRBV5-1 and TRBJ2-6; tentatively, D is TRBD1 (6 bases). CDR3 size: 18 residues. Germline V gene sequence: CDR1 SGHRS, CDR2 YFSETQ. The V and J ends lost 7 bases and 0 bases respectively, with 20 bases between them. The CDR3 nucleotides are TGCGCCAGCCGAGCTGACAGGCGGAGAGTCTCTGGGGCCAACGTCCTGACTTTC. Encoded protein: CASRADRRRVSGANVLTF.

This chain links TRBV6-1 with TRBJ2-5, with D tentatively TRBD2 (7 bases). This CDR3 contains 15 residues. Trimming cost V 1 base and J 5 bases, with 14 bases left between them. From germline, CDR1 is MNHNS and CDR2 SASEGT. The DNA for the CDR3 is TGTGCCAGCAGTGAAGTGGGGGGGCCTAGGGAGACCCAGTACTTC. The encoded protein is CASSEVGGPRETQYF.

The chain couples TRBV30 to TRBJ1-1, with 7 bases lining up with TRBD1. Trimming cost V 0 bases and J 8 bases; bases outside gene matches: 9. Germline V gives CDR1 GTSNPN, CDR2 SVGIG (reference sequence). CDR3 size: 14 residues. CDR3 coding DNA: TGTGCCTGGAGTGTACTACACAAGGGGGCCGAAGCTTTCTTT. Encoded protein: CAWSVLHKGAEAFF.

This rearrangement joins TRBV11-2 to TRBJ1-2; D perhaps matches TRBD1 (5 bases). The germline gives CDR1 SGHAT, CDR2 FQNNGV. The CDR3 consists of 14 residues. Deletions cut 2 bases from V and 1 base from J, with 8 bases between. The CDR3 loop is CASSLYRNNYGYTF. DNA for the CDR3: TGTGCCAGCAGCTTATACAGGAATAACTATGGCTACACCTTC.

The rearrangement links TRBV15 to TRBJ2-2; no clear D gene. The V end was cut by 7 bases, the J end by 0 bases, with 9 bases between. The CDR3 contains 14 residues. The germline CDR1 and CDR2 sequences are LNHNV and YYDKDF (reference sequence). The CDR3 sequence: CATMSDANTGELFF. The CDR3 nucleotides read TGTGCCACCATGAGTGATGCGAACACCGGGGAGCTGTTTTTT.

The chain joins TRBV30 to TRBJ1-3; D is ambiguous. Trimming left V 2 bases short and J 8 bases short, with 13 bases between. This CDR3 spans 13 amino acids. CDR1 is GTSNPN and CDR2 is SVGIG in the germline V gene (reference sequence). CDR3 bases: TGTGCCTGGAGTACTAATACGCTGGACACCATATATTTT. Protein: CAWSTNTLDTIYF.

This chain connects TRBV19 to TRBJ2-7; no clear D. This CDR3 spans 12 amino acids. Trimming pared 8 bases from V and 1 base from J, leaving 9 bases between. The V gene's germline CDR1 is LNHDA and CDR2 SQIVND (reference sequence). The CDR3 nucleotides read TGTGCCAGTGTTTCAGAATCCTACGAGCAGTACTTC. Protein sequence: CASVSESYEQYF. Full variable domain (rest looked up from reference TRBV19 and TRBJ2-7): DGGITQSPKYLFRKEGQNVTLSCEQNLNHDAMYWYRQDPGQGLRLIYYSQIVNDFQKGDIAEGYSVSREKKESFPLTVTSAQKNPTAFYLCASVSESYEQYFGPGTRLTVT.